Listed here are 5 T cell receptor beta chains from one sample, sequenced in a study of cytomegalovirus exposure and HLA in healthy donors. The PCR employed 60 Vbeta primers together with 13 Jbeta primers. Data came from immunoSEQ multiplex PCR; TCRdb stores just in-frame clones and leaves some out. The top ten hold 1.5% to 2% of the sample, which has 110,000 to 150,000 clones, around 70% seen once. Sequenced sample: PBMCs. The receptors here all came from a woman in her 30s in good health and CMV-seronegative.

The chain has TRBV7-9 and TRBJ2-7, with TRBD1 matching over 9 bases. The CDR3 has 17 residues. Unmatched junction bases numbered 16, after V lost 6 bases and J lost 4 bases. CDR1 is SEHNR, CDR2 FQNEAQ, per germline (reference sequence). The CDR3 here is CASRPPPGTGSFYEQYF. The CDR3 nucleotides are TGTGCCAGCAGACCCCCCCCCGGGACAGGGAGCTTTTACGAGCAGTACTTC.

This sequence joins TRBV6-1 and TRBJ2-5; D ambiguous. CDR1 is MNHNS, CDR2 SASEGT, per germline. V was shortened by 5 bases and J by 4 bases, with 8 bases between the two germline ends. The CDR3 is made up of 12 amino acids. The CDR3 bases are TGTGCCAGCAGTATAAGCCCAGAGACCCAGTACTTC. Translated, it gives CASSISPETQYF.

This clone came up a few times. The CDR3 loop is CASSLDSPLWGYTF. CDR3 DNA sequence: TGCGCCAGCAGCTTAGACAGCCCCCTTTGGGGCTACACCTTC. This chain connects TRBV5-1 to TRBJ1-2; perhaps TRBD1 as D (5 bases). V lost 2 bases and J lost 8, with 16 bases in between. Germline V gene lookup returns CDR1 SGHRS and CDR2 YFSETQ. The CDR3 spans 14 residues.

The rearrangement joins TRBV7-9 to TRBJ1-3; the match to TRBD1 covers 7 bases. The germline gives CDR1 SEHNR, CDR2 FQNEAQ (reference sequence). This CDR3 has 17 residues. The trim removed 4 bases at V and 0 bases at J, leaving 9 bases unmatched. CDR3 region: CASSYLTGITSGNTIYF. The CDR3 DNA reads TGTGCCAGCAGCTACTTGACAGGGATAACCTCTGGAAACACCATATATTTT.

The chain combines TRBV5-1 with TRBJ2-3, with TRBD2 identical over 10 bases. Germline lookup yields CDR1 SGHRS and CDR2 YFSETQ. V dropped 9 bases and J dropped 2; count of bases not matched to a gene: 6. CDR3 length: 14 residues. The CDR3 DNA reads as TGCGCCACCCGCGGGACTAGCGCCACAGATACGCAGTATTTT. It specifies CATRGTSATDTQYF.